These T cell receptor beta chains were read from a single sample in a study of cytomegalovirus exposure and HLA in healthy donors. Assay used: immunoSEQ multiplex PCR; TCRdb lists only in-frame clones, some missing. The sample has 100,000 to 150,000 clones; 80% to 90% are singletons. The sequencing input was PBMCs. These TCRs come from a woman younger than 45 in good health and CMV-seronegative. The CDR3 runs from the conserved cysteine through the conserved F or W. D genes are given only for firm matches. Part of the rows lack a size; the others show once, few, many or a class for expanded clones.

CDR3aa: CSVESAGQPQFF
CDR3nt: TGCAGCGTTGAATCGGCGGGACAGCCTCAGTTCTTC
d_gene: -
abundance: -
j_gene: TRBJ2-1
v_gene: TRBV29-1
len: 12

CDR3aa: CASSQSPGVNTEAFF
CDR3nt: TGTGCCAGCAGCCAATCGCCAGGGGTTAACACTGAAGCTTTCTTT
d_gene: -
abundance: -
j_gene: TRBJ1-1
v_gene: TRBV16
len: 15

CDR3aa: CASSPQGANYGYTF
CDR3nt: TGTGCCAGCAGCCCACAGGGCGCTAACTATGGCTACACCTTC
d_gene: -
abundance: -
j_gene: TRBJ1-2
v_gene: TRBV6-5
len: 14

CDR3aa: CAWSRGRSGGNTIYF
CDR3nt: TGTGCCTGGAGTAGGGGAAGGTCTGGAGGAAACACCATATATTTT
d_gene: -
abundance: -
j_gene: TRBJ1-3
v_gene: TRBV30
len: 15

CDR3aa: CASSSFEGARGELFF
CDR3nt: TGTGCCAGCAGCTCGTTCGAGGGGGCGCGTGGGGAGCTGTTTTTT
d_gene: TRBD1
abundance: -
j_gene: TRBJ2-2
v_gene: TRBV7-6
len: 15

CDR3aa: CASSEGQESRQETQYF
CDR3nt: TGTGCCAGCAGTGAAGGACAGGAATCTCGCCAAGAGACCCAGTACTTC
d_gene: TRBD1
abundance: -
j_gene: TRBJ2-5
v_gene: TRBV25-1
len: 16

CDR3aa: CASSLGQETPGGQPQHF
CDR3nt: TGTGCCAGCAGCTTAGGACAGGAAACCCCTGGCGGTCAGCCCCAGCATTTT
d_gene: -
abundance: -
j_gene: TRBJ1-5
v_gene: TRBV7-9
len: 17

CDR3aa: CASSSVAGITYEQYF
CDR3nt: TGTGCCAGCAGCTCAGTAGCGGGCATAACCTACGAGCAGTACTTC
d_gene: TRBD2
abundance: -
j_gene: TRBJ2-7
v_gene: TRBV7-8
len: 15

CDR3aa: CASSGLGGADTQYF
CDR3nt: TGCGCCAGCAGTGGTCTAGGGGGTGCAGATACGCAGTATTTT
d_gene: -
abundance: -
j_gene: TRBJ2-3
v_gene: TRBV10-1
len: 14

CDR3aa: CASSVGRSVTYEQYF
CDR3nt: TGTGCCAGCAGCGTAGGGCGCAGCGTCACCTACGAGCAGTACTTC
d_gene: -
abundance: -
j_gene: TRBJ2-7
v_gene: TRBV9
len: 15

CDR3aa: CASSSQGAGGANVLTF
CDR3nt: TGTGCCAGTAGTTCCCAGGGGGCGGGGGGGGCCAACGTCCTGACTTTC
d_gene: TRBD1
abundance: few
j_gene: TRBJ2-6
v_gene: TRBV19
len: 16

CDR3aa: CASSLAGARVSYEQYF
CDR3nt: TGTGCCAGCAGCTTGGCCGGAGCCAGGGTTTCCTACGAGCAGTACTTC
d_gene: -
abundance: -
j_gene: TRBJ2-7
v_gene: TRBV5-5
len: 16

CDR3aa: CASSRGYTDTQYF
CDR3nt: TGTGCCAGCTCACGGGGCTACACAGATACGCAGTATTTT
d_gene: -
abundance: -
j_gene: TRBJ2-3
v_gene: TRBV18
len: 13

CDR3aa: CASSQVSGELFF
CDR3nt: TGCGCCAGCAGCCAAGTCAGCGGGGAGCTGTTTTTT
d_gene: -
abundance: -
j_gene: TRBJ2-2
v_gene: TRBV4-1
len: 12

CDR3aa: CASSLRRTGGEKLFF
CDR3nt: TGTGCCAGCAGCTTGAGGAGGACAGGAGGTGAAAAACTGTTTTTT
d_gene: TRBD1
abundance: -
j_gene: TRBJ1-4
v_gene: TRBV5-6
len: 15

CDR3aa: CASSPGTGPGNTIYF
CDR3nt: TGTGCCAGCTCACCTGGGACAGGGCCCGGAAACACCATATATTTT
d_gene: TRBD1
abundance: -
j_gene: TRBJ1-3
v_gene: TRBV18
len: 15

CDR3aa: CASSIDWGQPMNTEAFF
CDR3nt: TGTGCCAGTAGTATAGATTGGGGACAGCCTATGAACACTGAAGCTTTCTTT
d_gene: TRBD1
abundance: -
j_gene: TRBJ1-1
v_gene: TRBV19
len: 17

CDR3aa: CSVEVQGQGGAFF
CDR3nt: TGCAGCGTTGAAGTCCAGGGGCAGGGGGGAGCTTTCTTT
d_gene: TRBD1
abundance: -
j_gene: TRBJ1-1
v_gene: TRBV29-1
len: 13

CDR3aa: CASRGQGNQPQHF
CDR3nt: TGTGCCAGCAGGGGACAGGGCAATCAGCCCCAGCATTTT
d_gene: TRBD1
abundance: -
j_gene: TRBJ1-5
v_gene: TRBV2
len: 13

CDR3aa: CASRQAGQGVAYGYTF
CDR3nt: TGTGCCAGCAGGCAGGCAGGACAGGGCGTAGCCTATGGCTACACCTTC
d_gene: TRBD1
abundance: -
j_gene: TRBJ1-2
v_gene: TRBV6-6
len: 16

CDR3aa: CATSNRDTGELFF
CDR3nt: TGTGCCACCTCGAACAGGGACACCGGGGAGCTGTTTTTT
d_gene: -
abundance: few
j_gene: TRBJ2-2
v_gene: TRBV6-1
len: 13

CDR3aa: CASSRDMDQPQHF
CDR3nt: TGTGCCAGCTCACGGGACATGGATCAGCCCCAGCATTTT
d_gene: -
abundance: -
j_gene: TRBJ1-5
v_gene: TRBV18
len: 13